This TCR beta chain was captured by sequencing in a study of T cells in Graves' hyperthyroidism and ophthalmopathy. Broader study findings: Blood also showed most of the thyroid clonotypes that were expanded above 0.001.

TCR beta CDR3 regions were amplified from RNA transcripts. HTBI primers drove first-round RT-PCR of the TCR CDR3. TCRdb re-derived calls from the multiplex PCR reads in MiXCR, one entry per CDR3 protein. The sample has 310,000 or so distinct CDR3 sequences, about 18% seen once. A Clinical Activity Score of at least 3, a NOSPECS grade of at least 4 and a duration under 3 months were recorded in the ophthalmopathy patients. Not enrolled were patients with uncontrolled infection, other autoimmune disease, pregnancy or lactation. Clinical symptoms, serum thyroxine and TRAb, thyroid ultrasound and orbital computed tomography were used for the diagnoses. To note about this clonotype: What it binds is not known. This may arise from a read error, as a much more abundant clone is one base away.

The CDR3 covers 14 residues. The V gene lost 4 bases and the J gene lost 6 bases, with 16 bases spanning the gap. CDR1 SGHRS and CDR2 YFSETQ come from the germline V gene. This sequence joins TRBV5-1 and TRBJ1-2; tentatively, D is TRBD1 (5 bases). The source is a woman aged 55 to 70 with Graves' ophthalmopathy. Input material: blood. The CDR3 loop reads CASSLQETVDGYTF. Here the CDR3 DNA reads TGCGCCAGCAGCCTACAGGAAACGGTTGATGGCTACACCTTC.